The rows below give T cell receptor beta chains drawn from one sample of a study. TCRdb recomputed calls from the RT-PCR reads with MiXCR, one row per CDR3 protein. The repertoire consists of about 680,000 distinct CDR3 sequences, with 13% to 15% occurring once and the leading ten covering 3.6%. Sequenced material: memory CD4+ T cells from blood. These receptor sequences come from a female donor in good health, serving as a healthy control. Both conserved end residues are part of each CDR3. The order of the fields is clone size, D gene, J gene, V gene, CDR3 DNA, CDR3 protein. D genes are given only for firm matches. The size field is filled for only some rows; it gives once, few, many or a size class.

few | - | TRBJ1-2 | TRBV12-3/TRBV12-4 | TGTGCCAGCTCGGTCTGGGACTATGGCTACACCTTC | CASSVWDYGYTF
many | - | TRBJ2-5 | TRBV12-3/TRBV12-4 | TGTGCCAGCAGTTTCGGAGGGGGGGAGACCCAGTACTTC | CASSFGGGETQYF
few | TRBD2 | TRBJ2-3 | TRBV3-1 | TGTGCCAGCAGCCCGGGGACTAGCGGGTGGAGGGCAGATACGCAGTATTTT | CASSPGTSGWRADTQYF
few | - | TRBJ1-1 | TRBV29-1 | TGCAGCGTTGTCAGGGTAACTGAAGCTTTCTTT | CSVVRVTEAFF
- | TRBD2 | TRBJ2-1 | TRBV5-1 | TGCGCCAGCAGCTCTCCCGGGACTAGCGGCCCGAGGGGGTCCTACAATGAGCAGTTCTTC | CASSSPGTSGPRGSYNEQFF
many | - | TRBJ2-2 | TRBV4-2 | TGTGCCAGCAGCCAAGTAGGAGACCTTACCGGGGAGCTGTTTTTT | CASSQVGDLTGELFF
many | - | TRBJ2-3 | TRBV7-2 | TGTGCCAGCAGCCCGACAGGGACTCCAGGAGGAGATACGCAGTATTTT | CASSPTGTPGGDTQYF
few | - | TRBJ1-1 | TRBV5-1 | TGCGCCAGCAGCTTGGTCGGTTCTGAAGCTTTCTTT | CASSLVGSEAFF
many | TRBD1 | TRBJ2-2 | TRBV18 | TGTGCCAGCAGCCCCCGACAGGGCGACACCGGGGAGCTGTTTTTT | CASSPRQGDTGELFF
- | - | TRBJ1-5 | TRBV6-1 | TGTGCCAGCAGTGAAGTTCTGGACAATCAGCCCCAGCATTTT | CASSEVLDNQPQHF
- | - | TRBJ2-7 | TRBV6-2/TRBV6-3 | TGTGCCAGCAGTTACTCTATGCTGGGGGAGCAGTACTTC | CASSYSMLGEQYF
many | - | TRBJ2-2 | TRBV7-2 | TGTGCCAGCAGCACAGAGGGGTGGTACACCGGGGAGCTGTTTTTT | CASSTEGWYTGELFF
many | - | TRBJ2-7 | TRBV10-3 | TGTGCCATCAGTGAGATACAACAATCCTACGAGCAGTACTTC | CAISEIQQSYEQYF
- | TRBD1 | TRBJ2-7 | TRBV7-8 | TGTGCCAGCAGCTTATTAACAGGGGACCCCTACGAGCAGTACTTC | CASSLLTGDPYEQYF
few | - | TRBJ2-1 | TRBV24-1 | TGTGCCACCAGTGATGCTAGAGTAGCAGGAGTCGATGAGCAGTTCTTC | CATSDARVAGVDEQFF
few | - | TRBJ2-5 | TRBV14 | TGTGCCAGCAGCCAAGATCTGGGATTCGGGTTAGTCGAGACCCAGTACTTC | CASSQDLGFGLVETQYF
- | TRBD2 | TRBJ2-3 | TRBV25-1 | TGTGCCAGCAACTCAGGGAGCGGGGGGTCCACAGATACGCAGTATTTT | CASNSGSGGSTDTQYF
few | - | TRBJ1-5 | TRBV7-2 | TGTGCCAGCAGCTCCCAGGGTTTTCGACAGCCGCTTTTCAATCAGCCCCAGCATTTT | CASSSQGFRQPLFNQPQHF
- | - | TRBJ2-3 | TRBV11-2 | TGTGCCAGCAGCTCTCGGGGACGCGGCACAGATACGCAGTATTTT | CASSSRGRGTDTQYF
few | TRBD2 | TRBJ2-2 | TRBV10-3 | TGTGCCATCAGTGAGGCTAGCGGGGACGGGGAGCTGTTTTTT | CAISEASGDGELFF
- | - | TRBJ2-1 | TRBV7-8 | TGTGCCAGCAGCTTACGACCGTCAGCGGACTCCTACAATGAGCAGTTCTTC | CASSLRPSADSYNEQFF
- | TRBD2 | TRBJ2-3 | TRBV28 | TGTGCCAGCATGGGACTAGGTGCCACAGATACGCAGTATTTT | CASMGLGATDTQYF
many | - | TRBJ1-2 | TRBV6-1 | TGTGCCAGCAGATCACCGGGGCAGTCTACTAACTATGGCTACACCTTC | CASRSPGQSTNYGYTF
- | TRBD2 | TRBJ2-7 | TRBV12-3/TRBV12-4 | TGTGCCAGCAGTATCCTAGCGGCCTCCTACGAGCAGGACTTC | CASSILAASYEQDF
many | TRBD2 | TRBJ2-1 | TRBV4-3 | TGCGCCAGCAGCCAAGGTAGCGGGGGGGTCGATGAGCAGTTCTTC | CASSQGSGGVDEQFF
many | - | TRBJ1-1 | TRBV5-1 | TGCGCCAGCAGCTTGGGGGTATGGGGAACTGAAGCTTTCTTT | CASSLGVWGTEAFF
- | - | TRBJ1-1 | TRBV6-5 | TGTGCCAGCAGTTACTTCGGGGGAGGCAGGTCGCTCAAACCCACTGAAGCTTTCTTT | CASSYFGGGRSLKPTEAFF
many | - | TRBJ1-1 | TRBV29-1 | TGCAGCGTTCGTGTCAACAAGAACACTGAAGCTTTCTTT | CSVRVNKNTEAFF
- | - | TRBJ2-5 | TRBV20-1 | TGCAGTGCTAGAGTAGTAGACAGCCAAGAGACCCAGTACTTC | CSARVVDSQETQYF
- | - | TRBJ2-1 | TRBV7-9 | TGTGCCAGCAGCTTATCGGTCCCCAGGTCCTACAATGAGCAGTTCTTC | CASSLSVPRSYNEQFF
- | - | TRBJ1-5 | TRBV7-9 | TGTGCCAGCAGCCCAATAGGAGACAATCAGCCCCAGCATTTT | CASSPIGDNQPQHF